This T cell receptor beta chain emerged from a study of blood T cell repertoires in COVID-19. Study details: Material from acute and convalescent COVID-19 was sourced from the United States, Italy and Spain. PBMCs, B-cell-depleted T cells, or T cells were the source of the cDNA or gDNA that made up the material.

V was clipped by 5 bases and J by 1 base, with 11 bases between them. The CDR3 has 14 residues. Germline CDR1 reads MNHEY; CDR2 reads SVGAGI. Study processing details: The assay estimated nucleated cells by amplifying reference gene primers. Generated by immunoSEQ multiplex PCR, the TCRdb table keeps only in-frame clones and is missing some. From that table come the V and J calls and clone size; the DNA was used to work out D and trimming. The sample has about 200,000 clones, approximately 80% seen once. V usage is TRBV6-5 and J usage is TRBJ2-5; perhaps TRBD1 as D (6 bases). This TCR was sampled from a human donor with acute or convalescent COVID-19. The donor label of this sample is uncertain. The specimen was peripheral blood. The CDR3 reads CASSPGQIQETQYF. The CDR3, as DNA: TGTGCCAGCAGTCCCGGACAGATCCAAGAGACCCAGTACTTC.